The source of this T cell receptor beta chain is a study of response to subunit inactivated influenza vaccine. Each CDR3 protein is one row after TCRdb ran MiXCR on the RT-PCR reads. In the table there are approximately 500,000 distinct CDR3 sequences, 20% to 25% of which are singletons. Per germline, CDR1 MDHEN and CDR2 SYDVKM. The CDR3 runs to 17 residues. The junction had 8 bases not matched to a gene; V was cut back by 5 bases and J by 1 base. This sample also belongs to another study, concerning T cells expressing NK-cell markers. As that study records: For TCR beta, cDNA was produced by 5'RACE template switching with UMIs. HCMV serostatus: seven of eight sequenced donors positive, one negative. Of CD8+ T cells, roughly 1.0-7.0% belonged to dominant NKG2C+ clonotypes in more than five donors. Also leading the CD3+CD56-NKG2C+ fraction in several donors were these clonotypes.

This TCR derives from a man aged 45 to 65 who received an inactivated influenza vaccine. The sequencing here drew on CD4+ T cells sorted from PBMCs, taken about 13 days after vaccination. This sequence joins TRBV28 and TRBJ1-6; TRBD1 matches at 7 bases. CDR3 in amino acids: CASSDWTGESYNSPLHF. CDR3 sequence (DNA): TGTGCCAGCAGTGATTGGACAGGCGAATCCTATAATTCACCCCTCCACTTT. Drawing the rest from reference TRBV28 and TRBJ1-6, the complete variable domain is DVKVTQSSRYLVKRTGEKVFLECVQDMDHENMFWYRQDPGLGLRLIYFSYDVKMKEKGDIPEGYSVSREKKERFSLILESASTNQTSMYLCASSDWTGESYNSPLHFGNGTRLTVT.